The rows below give T cell receptor beta chains drawn from one sample of a study of shared clonotypes between healthy human individuals. Assay: immunoSEQ multiplex PCR; the TCRdb copy retains only in-frame clones and omits some. The sample records about 2 million clones, 85% to 95% being singletons. Sequencing was performed on naive CD8+ T cells sorted from blood. The origin of the receptors is a man aged 18 to 35 in good health. The conserved cysteine and the conserved F or W are not part of the CDR3 here.

cdr3_length	v_call	j_call	cdr3_aa
13	TRBV19	TRBJ1-1	ATYGGSLVDTEAF
12	TRBV2	TRBJ2-7	ASSEEGQAHEQY
13	TRBV28	TRBJ1-4	ASSPPRRGDEKLF
14	TRBV27	TRBJ2-7	ASSLHPASGSYEQY
14	TRBV27	TRBJ2-1	ASSFSAGEYYNEQF
12	TRBV6-5	TRBJ1-2	ASSYPPREDGYT
14	TRBV9	TRBJ2-3	ASSQAAGAYTDTQY
15	TRBV4-1	TRBJ2-5	ASSQDRGTGMQETQY
9	TRBV19	TRBJ2-7	ASGSGYEQY
9	TRBV20-1	TRBJ1-1	SARDGAAGI
14	TRBV28	TRBJ2-7	ASSFSPGLVHYEQY
17	TRBV15	TRBJ2-7	ATSREYPGAVGDWYEQY
13	TRBV6-5	TRBJ2-1	ASSGTEGGYNEQF
9	TRBV7-9	TRBJ1-2	ASSLSSHYT
13	TRBV7-9	TRBJ1-2	ASSSTGGTNYGYT
11	TRBV5-6	TRBJ2-7	ASSFMSSYEQY
11	TRBV27	TRBJ1-2	ASSLGRLAGYT
12	TRBV6-5	TRBJ1-5	ASSPGHSNQPQH
11	TRBV2	TRBJ2-7	ASRGSGSYEQY
13	TRBV4-3	TRBJ2-3	ASSPEGGWDDTQY
12	TRBV7-8	TRBJ2-2	ASSLLGPTGELF
16	TRBV7-9	TRBJ2-2	ASSFPRTGSLDTGELF
13	TRBV11-2	TRBJ1-3	ASTVTPQGRHTIY
10	TRBV11-2	TRBJ2-7	ASSFPAGEQY